This record covers a single T cell receptor beta chain. Antigen unknown. The data were taken from a study of OX40 agonist ivuxolimab in advanced cancers. Across the study: Ivuxolimab, which patients received intravenously every 2 weeks, was dosed at 0.01 to 10 mg/kg. Points from the study as a whole: Both blood CD4+ and CD8+ T cells showed clonal growth by week 6 at 0.1 to 3.0 mg/kg.

TCRdb's table, derived via immunoSEQ multiplex PCR, lists solely in-frame clones and lacks some. The table shows roughly 30,000 clones, with less than 90% occurring only once. Sampled blood was obtained at baseline, cycle 4 day 1, and cycle 7 day 1. The source material was CD4+ or CD8+ T cells sorted from blood, sampled in a trial of the OX40 agonist ivuxolimab. The clonotype comes from an adult with an advanced solid tumor such as melanoma, head and neck, liver or kidney cancer.

For the CDR3, the DNA is TGTGCCAGCAGTGAAATGACAGGGTTGGGGAACACTGAAGCTTTCTTT. Protein sequence: CASSEMTGLGNTEAFF. V usage is TRBV6-1 and J usage is TRBJ1-1; 7 bases align to TRBD1. Per germline, CDR1 MNHNS and CDR2 SASEGT. Trimming took 2 bases from V and 1 from J; bases not matched to a gene: 7. The CDR3 length is 16 residues.